This TCR beta chain emerged from a study of vaccination effects on CD4 cells after COVID-19. Study-wide results and caveats: Substantial clonal contraction characterized both infection- and vaccine-induced clones late after vaccination.

Upon completion of approximately ten days in culture, CD4+ T cells were isolated. According to the study, vaccine recipients showed no prior SARS-CoV-2 infection and negative nucleocapsid antibodies. Germline V gene lookup returns CDR1 ENHRY and CDR2 SYGVKD. The ends were cut back, 8 bases at V and 1 base at J, with 12 bases in the middle. The CDR3 totals 13 residues. Repertoires were generated with immunoSEQ multiplex PCR, while TCRdb's copy carries only in-frame clones and drops some. The table lists under 60,000 clones, about 67% of them singletons. Turning to this clone: Its cognate antigen is unknown.

The chain recombines TRBV10-3 with TRBJ2-7; D is ambiguous. The TCR comes from a human donor who received a COVID-19 vaccine. The source material was CD4+ T cells from PBMCs cultured without peptide, sampled before COVID-19 vaccination. For the CDR3, the DNA is TGTGCCATCTTAACAGCAATTTCCTACGAGCAGTACTTC. Protein: CAILTAISYEQYF.